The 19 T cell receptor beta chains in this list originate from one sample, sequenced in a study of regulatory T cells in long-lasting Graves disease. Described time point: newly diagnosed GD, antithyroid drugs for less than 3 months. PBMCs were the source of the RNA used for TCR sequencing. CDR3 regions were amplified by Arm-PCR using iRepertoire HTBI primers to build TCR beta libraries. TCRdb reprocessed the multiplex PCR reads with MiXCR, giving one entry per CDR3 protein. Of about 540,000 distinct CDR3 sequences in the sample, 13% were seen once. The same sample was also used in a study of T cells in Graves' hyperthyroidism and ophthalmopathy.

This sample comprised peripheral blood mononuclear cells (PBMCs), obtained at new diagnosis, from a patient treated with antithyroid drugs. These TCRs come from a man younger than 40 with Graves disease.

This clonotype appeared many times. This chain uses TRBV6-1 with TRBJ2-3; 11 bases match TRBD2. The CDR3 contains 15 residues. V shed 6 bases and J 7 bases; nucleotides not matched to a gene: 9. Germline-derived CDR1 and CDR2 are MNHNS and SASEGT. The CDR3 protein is CASSPVAGGRNTQYF. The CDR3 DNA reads TGTGCCAGCAGCCCTGTAGCGGGAGGGCGAAATACGCAGTATTTT.

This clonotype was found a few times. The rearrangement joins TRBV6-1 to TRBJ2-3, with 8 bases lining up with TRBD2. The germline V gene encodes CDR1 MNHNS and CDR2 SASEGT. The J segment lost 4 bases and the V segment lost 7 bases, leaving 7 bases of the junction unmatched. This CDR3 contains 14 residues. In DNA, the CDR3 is TGTGCCAGCACCCCGGGGGGGGGCGCAGATACGCAGTATTTT. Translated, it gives CASTPGGGADTQYF.

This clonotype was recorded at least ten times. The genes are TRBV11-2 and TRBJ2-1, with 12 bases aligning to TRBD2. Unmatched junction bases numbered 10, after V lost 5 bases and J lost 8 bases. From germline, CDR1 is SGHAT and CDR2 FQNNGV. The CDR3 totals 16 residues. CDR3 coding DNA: TGTGCCAGCAGCGTCTCTAGCGGGAGGGCCGGCCATGAGCAGTTCTTC. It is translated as CASSVSSGRAGHEQFF. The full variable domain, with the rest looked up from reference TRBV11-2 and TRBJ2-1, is EAGVAQSPRYKIIEKRQSVAFWCNPISGHATLYWYQQILGQGPKLLIQFQNNGVVDDSQLPKDRFSAERLKGVDSTLKIQPAKLEDSAVYLCASSVSSGRAGHEQFFGPGTRLTVL.

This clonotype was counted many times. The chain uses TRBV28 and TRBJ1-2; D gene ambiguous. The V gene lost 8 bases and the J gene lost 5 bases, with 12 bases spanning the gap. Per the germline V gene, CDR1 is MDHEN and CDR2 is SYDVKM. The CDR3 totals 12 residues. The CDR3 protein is CASVDTLYGYTF. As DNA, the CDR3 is TGTGCCAGCGTAGACACCTTATATGGCTACACCTTC.

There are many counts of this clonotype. CDR3 bases: TGTGCCTGGAGTGCGGGAGCCTACGAGCAGTACTTC. It specifies CAWSAGAYEQYF. The rearrangement joins TRBV30 to TRBJ2-7; D is perhaps TRBD2 (6 bases). The CDR3 is made up of 12 amino acids. V was clipped by 1 base and J by 2 bases, with 6 bases between them. Germline CDR1 is GTSNPN and CDR2 is SVGIG (reference sequence).

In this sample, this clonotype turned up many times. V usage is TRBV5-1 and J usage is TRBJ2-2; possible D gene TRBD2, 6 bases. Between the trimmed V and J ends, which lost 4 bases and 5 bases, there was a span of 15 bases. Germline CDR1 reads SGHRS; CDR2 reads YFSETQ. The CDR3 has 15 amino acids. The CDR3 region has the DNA TGCGCCAGCAGCCGCGGGACCGAGGAGACCGGGGAGCTGTTTTTT. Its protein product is CASSRGTEETGELFF.

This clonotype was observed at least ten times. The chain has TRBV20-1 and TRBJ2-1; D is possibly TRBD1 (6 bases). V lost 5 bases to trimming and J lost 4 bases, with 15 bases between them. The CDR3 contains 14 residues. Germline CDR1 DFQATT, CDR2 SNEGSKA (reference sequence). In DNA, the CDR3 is TGCAGTGCTGCCCAAGGGGGTCGTTACAATGAGCAGTTCTTC. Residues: CSAAQGGRYNEQFF.

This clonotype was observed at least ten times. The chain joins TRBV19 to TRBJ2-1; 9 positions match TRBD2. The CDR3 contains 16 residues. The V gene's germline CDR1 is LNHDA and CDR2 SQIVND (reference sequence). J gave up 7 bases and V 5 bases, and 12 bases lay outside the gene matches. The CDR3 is CASSPRSGSRSNEQFF. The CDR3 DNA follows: TGTGCCAGTAGTCCTCGTAGCGGGAGCCGATCGAATGAGCAGTTCTTC.

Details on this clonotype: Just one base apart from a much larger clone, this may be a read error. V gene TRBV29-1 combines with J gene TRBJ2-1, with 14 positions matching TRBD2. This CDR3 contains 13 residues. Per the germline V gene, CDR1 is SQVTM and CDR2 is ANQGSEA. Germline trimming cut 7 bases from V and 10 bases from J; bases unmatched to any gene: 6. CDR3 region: CSGSGLAGAEQFF. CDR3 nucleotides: TGCAGCGGGTCGGGACTAGCGGGAGCGGAGCAGTTCTTC.

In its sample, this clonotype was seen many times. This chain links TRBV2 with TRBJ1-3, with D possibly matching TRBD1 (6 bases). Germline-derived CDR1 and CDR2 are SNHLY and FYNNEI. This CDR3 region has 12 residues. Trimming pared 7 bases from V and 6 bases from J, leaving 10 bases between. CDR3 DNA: TGTGCCAGCATGGACAGCCTAAACACCATATATTTT. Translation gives CASMDSLNTIYF.

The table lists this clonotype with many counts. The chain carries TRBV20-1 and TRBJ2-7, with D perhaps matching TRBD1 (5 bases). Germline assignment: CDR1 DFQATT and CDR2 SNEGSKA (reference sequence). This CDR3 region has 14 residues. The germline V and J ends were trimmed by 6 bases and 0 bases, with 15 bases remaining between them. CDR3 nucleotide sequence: TGCAGTGCAATGACAGTTAAACGCTCCTACGAGCAGTACTTC. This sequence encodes CSAMTVKRSYEQYF.

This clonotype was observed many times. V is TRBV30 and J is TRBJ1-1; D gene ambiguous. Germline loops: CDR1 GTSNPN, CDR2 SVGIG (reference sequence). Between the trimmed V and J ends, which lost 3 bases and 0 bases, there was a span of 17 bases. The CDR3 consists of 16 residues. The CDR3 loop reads CAWSSPWTVMNTEAFF. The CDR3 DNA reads TGTGCCTGGAGCTCTCCGTGGACGGTTATGAACACTGAAGCTTTCTTT.

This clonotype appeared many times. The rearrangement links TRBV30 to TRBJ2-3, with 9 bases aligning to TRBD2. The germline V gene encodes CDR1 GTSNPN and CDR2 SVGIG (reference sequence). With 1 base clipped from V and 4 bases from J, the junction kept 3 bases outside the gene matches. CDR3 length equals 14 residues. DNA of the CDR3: TGTGCCTGGAGTGAGGGACTAGCAGCAGATACGCAGTATTTT. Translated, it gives CAWSEGLAADTQYF.

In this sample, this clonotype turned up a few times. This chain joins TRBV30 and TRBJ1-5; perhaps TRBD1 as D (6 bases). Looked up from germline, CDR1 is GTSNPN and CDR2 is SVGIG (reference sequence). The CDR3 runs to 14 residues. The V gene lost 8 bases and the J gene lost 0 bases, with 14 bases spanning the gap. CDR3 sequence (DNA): TGTGCCGCGAAAAAGGGGGATAGCAATCAGCCCCAGCATTTT. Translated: CAAKKGDSNQPQHF.

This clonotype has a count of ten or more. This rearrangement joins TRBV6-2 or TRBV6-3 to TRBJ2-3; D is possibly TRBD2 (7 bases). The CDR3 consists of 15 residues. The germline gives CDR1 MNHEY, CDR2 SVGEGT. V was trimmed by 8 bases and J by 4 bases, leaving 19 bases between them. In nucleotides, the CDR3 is TGTGCCAGCTCCCAAGGGGGGGCAAGCTCAGATACGCAGTATTTT. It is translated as CASSQGGASSDTQYF.

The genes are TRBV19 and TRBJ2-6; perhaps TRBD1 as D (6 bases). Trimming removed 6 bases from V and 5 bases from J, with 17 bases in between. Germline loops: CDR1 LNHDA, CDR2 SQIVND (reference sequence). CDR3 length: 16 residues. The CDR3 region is CASRASTGSWANVLTF. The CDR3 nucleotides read TGTGCCAGTAGAGCAAGTACAGGGTCCTGGGCCAACGTCCTGACTTTC.

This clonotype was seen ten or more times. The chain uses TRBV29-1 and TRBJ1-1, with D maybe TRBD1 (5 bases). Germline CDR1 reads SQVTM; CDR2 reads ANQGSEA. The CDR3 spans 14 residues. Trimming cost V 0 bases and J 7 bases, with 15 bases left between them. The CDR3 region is CSVEDPNRRYEAFF. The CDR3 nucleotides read TGCAGCGTTGAAGATCCTAACAGGCGTTATGAAGCTTTCTTT.

CDR3 DNA: TGTGCCTGGGGTGACAGGGCCTCTGGAAACACCATATATTTT. Translating gives CAWGDRASGNTIYF. V is TRBV30 and J is TRBJ1-3, with TRBD1 matching 7 bases. The V gene's germline CDR1 is GTSNPN and CDR2 SVGIG (reference sequence). The CDR3 length is 14 residues. The trim removed 5 bases at V and 0 bases at J, leaving 4 bases unmatched.

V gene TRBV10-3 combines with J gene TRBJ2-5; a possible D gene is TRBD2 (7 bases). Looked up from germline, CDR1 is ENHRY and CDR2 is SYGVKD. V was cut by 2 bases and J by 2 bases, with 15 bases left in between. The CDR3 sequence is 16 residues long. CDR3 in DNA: TGTGCCATCAGTGAGGGGCTCGGGGGGCTACAAGAGACCCAGTACTTC. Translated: CAISEGLGGLQETQYF.